Sequencing of this TCR beta chain was carried out in a study of blood T cell repertoires in COVID-19. Study as a whole: Sources were T cells, B-cell-depleted T cells, or PBMCs; the material itself was cDNA or gDNA.

Source study methods: By means of reference gene primer amplification, nucleated cell counts were estimated. Generated by immunoSEQ multiplex PCR, the TCRdb table keeps only in-frame clones and is missing some. V and J calls plus clone size are reproduced from that table; the DNA served to infer D and trimming. Here the sample spans about 220,000 clones, around 88% being singletons. The CDR3 is 12 residues long. Per germline, CDR1 SQVTM and CDR2 ANQGSEA. V lost 8 bases, J lost 6 bases, and 13 bases lay in between. This clonotype was sampled from a woman aged 50 to 60 with acute COVID-19. V is TRBV29-1 and J is TRBJ2-2, with D possibly TRBD2 on 5 matching bases. Material for sequencing was PBMCs or T cells enriched from blood (not recorded which). The CDR3: CSSRIGAGELFF. The CDR3 nucleotides read TGCAGCTCACGAATCGGGGCCGGGGAGCTGTTTTTT.